This TCR beta chain was profiled in a study of T cell changes during pregnancy in multiple sclerosis. Per the germline V gene, CDR1 is MDHEN and CDR2 is SYDVKM. Trimming cost V 3 bases and J 0 bases; bases outside gene matches: 2. This CDR3 region has 15 residues. Assay: immunoSEQ multiplex PCR; the TCRdb copy retains only in-frame clones and omits some. Here the sample spans 55,000 to 75,000 clones, 90% to 95% being singletons. The material sequenced was peripheral blood, taken after pregnancy. The chain is built from TRBV28 and TRBJ2-1, with 7 bases that match TRBD2. The TCR originated in a female donor with multiple sclerosis, enrolled in a pregnancy study. The CDR3 sequence: CASSFASGSYNEQFF. CDR3 bases: TGTGCCAGCAGTTTCGCTAGCGGCTCCTACAATGAGCAGTTCTTC.